This entry lists 21 T cell receptor beta chains sequenced from one sample in a study of breast tumors, draining lymph nodes, adjacent tissues. Samples came from axillary lymph nodes draining the breast cancer. One entry per CDR3 protein, called by TCRdb with MiXCR from the multiplex PCR reads. Of approximately 210,000 distinct CDR3 sequences detected, less than 35% appear once; the ten largest clones hold approximately 3.5%. Sequenced: axillary lymph node tissue. These receptors all come from a female donor with breast cancer. Some clones in this sample may be carry-over from other donors' samples.

The V and J genes are TRBV2 and TRBJ2-7, with TRBD1 identical over 11 bases. Per germline, CDR1 SNHLY and CDR2 FYNNEI. V trimming: 6 bases; J trimming: 7 bases; junction bases outside the gene matches: 5. The CDR3 runs to 13 residues. CDR3 protein: CASRGTGGGEQYF. The CDR3 bases are TGTGCCAGCAGGGGGACAGGGGGTGGGGAGCAGTACTTC.

This clonotype was seen many times. The chain is built from TRBV19 and TRBJ2-5; weak D call: TRBD1 (6 bases). Germline CDR1 reads LNHDA; CDR2 reads SQIVND (reference sequence). V gave up 5 bases and J gave up 4 bases, with 20 bases separating them. This CDR3 comprises 16 residues. In nucleotides, the CDR3 is TGTGCCAGTAGTTCTTGGACCAACCAAGGGGGAGAGACCCAGTACTTC. Amino acids: CASSSWTNQGGETQYF.

The chain is built from TRBV12-3 or TRBV12-4 and TRBJ2-5, with a tentative D call TRBD2 (6 bases). V lost 5 bases and J 1 base, leaving 17 bases between the germline ends. CDR3 length: 16 residues. CDR3 residues: CASSLEGTGGQETQYF. The CDR3 coding sequence is TGTGCCAGCAGTCTAGAGGGGACCGGGGGCCAAGAGACCCAGTACTTC.

V gene TRBV7-9 combines with J gene TRBJ2-5; 8 bases agree with TRBD2. Looked up from germline, CDR1 is SEHNR and CDR2 is FQNEAQ (reference sequence). J lost 7 bases, V lost 2 bases, and 15 bases had no gene match. CDR3 length equals 17 residues. The CDR3 DNA sequence: TGTGCCAGCAGCTTAAAAGCGGGGGCCAGCAGAAGGGGGACCCAGTACTTC. This encodes CASSLKAGASRRGTQYF.

The V call is TRBV20-1, the J call TRBJ2-3; maybe TRBD1 (5 bases). There are 16 residues in the CDR3. The germline gives CDR1 DFQATT, CDR2 SNEGSKA (reference sequence). V lost 3 bases, J lost 2 bases, and 18 bases lay in between. The CDR3 here is CSASGQGRLPTDTQYF. CDR3 in DNA: TGCAGTGCTAGTGGGCAGGGCAGACTTCCCACAGATACGCAGTATTTT.

The genes are TRBV2 and TRBJ1-1, with D maybe TRBD1 (6 bases). V gave up 5 bases and J gave up 5 bases, with 12 bases separating them. Germline V gene sequence: CDR1 SNHLY, CDR2 FYNNEI. This CDR3 has 13 residues. The CDR3 nucleotides read TGTGCCAGCAGTTCCCGACAGGATACTGAAGCTTTCTTT. Its protein product is CASSSRQDTEAFF.

The table lists this clonotype with a few counts. The rearrangement joins TRBV4-1 to TRBJ2-2; TRBD2 is a possible D gene (6 bases). Trimming left V 0 bases short and J 6 bases short, with 14 bases between. The V gene's germline CDR1 is MGHRA and CDR2 YSYEKL. The CDR3 runs 16 residues. The CDR3 DNA reads TGCGCCAGCAGCCAAGATTGGGCGGGATCCGCCGGGGAGCTGTTTTTT. Protein product: CASSQDWAGSAGELFF.

Ten or more counts support this clonotype. The chain couples TRBV7-9 to TRBJ2-3, with 9 bases matching TRBD2. Germline trimming cut 3 bases from V and 0 bases from J; bases unmatched to any gene: 1. Per the germline V gene, CDR1 is SEHNR and CDR2 is FQNEAQ (reference sequence). The CDR3 length is 15 residues. The CDR3 protein is CASSFTSGSTDTQYF. The DNA for the CDR3 is TGTGCCAGCAGCTTCACTAGCGGGAGCACAGATACGCAGTATTTT.

The V gene is TRBV5-1, the J gene TRBJ2-3; TRBD2 aligns across 12 bases. The germline gives CDR1 SGHRS, CDR2 YFSETQ. This CDR3 has 18 amino acids. Losses at the gene ends were 1 base for V and 5 bases for J; bases not matched to a gene: 11. CDR3 sequence reads: CASSLRGLAGARGDTQYF. The CDR3 bases are TGCGCCAGCAGCTTGAGGGGACTAGCGGGCGCTCGGGGAGATACGCAGTATTTT.

This chain connects TRBV15 to TRBJ1-1; D is ambiguous. The germline V gene encodes CDR1 LNHNV and CDR2 YYDKDF (reference sequence). CDR3 length: 12 amino acids. V was shortened by 8 bases and J by 5 bases, with 12 bases between the two germline ends. The CDR3 DNA reads as TGTGCCACCGGACTAGGACGTACTGAAGCTTTCTTT. Translated: CATGLGRTEAFF.

Regarding this clonotype: This likely comes from a read error, as the CDR3 has no conserved phenylalanine or tryptophan at its end. The DNA is omitted, as the CDR3 cannot be located on it reliably, and the CDR3 follows TCRdb's listing. The V and J genes are TRBV19 and TRBJ1-4; TRBD1 reflects the table's D call only, with no check against the DNA. Germline CDR1 reads LNHDA; CDR2 reads SQIVND (reference sequence). The CDR3 totals 11 residues, both ends included. The CDR3 reads CASSSIRDRNY.

In regard to this clonotype: This could be a read error, since a much larger clone is one nucleotide away. The V and J genes are TRBV12-3 or TRBV12-4 and TRBJ2-3; 7 nucleotides align to TRBD2. The CDR3 extends over 17 amino acids. The junction had 14 bases not matched to a gene; V was cut back by 6 bases and J by 2 bases. In DNA, the CDR3 is TGTGCCAGCAGCCCTGTTCTCAGAGGGAGGGCCACAGATACGCAGTATTTT. It is translated as CASSPVLRGRATDTQYF.

With respect to this clonotype: A single base separates this from a much larger clone, so it may be a read error. The chain recombines TRBV19 with TRBJ1-5; D gene ambiguous. This CDR3 is built from 11 residues. CDR1 is LNHDA and CDR2 is SQIVND in the germline V gene (reference sequence). V lost 0 bases, J lost 11 bases, and 5 bases lay in between. This CDR3 reads CASSIEGSQHF. CDR3 DNA: TGTGCCAGTAGTATAGAAGGGTCCCAGCATTTT.

This chain uses TRBV7-2 with TRBJ1-5, with 10 positions matching TRBD1. The CDR3 is made up of 17 amino acids. V was pared by 5 bases and J by 7 bases, with 14 bases of the junction left unmatched. CDR1 and CDR2 from the germline V gene are SGHTA and FQGNSA. The CDR3 sequence: CASSLAGQGPHEQPQHF. The CDR3 coding sequence is TGTGCCAGCAGCCTGGCGGGACAGGGGCCCCACGAGCAGCCCCAGCATTTT.

Details on this clonotype: The junction departs from germline at one end; a sequencing error may be responsible. The chain recombines TRBV7-9 with TRBJ2-3, with D perhaps matching TRBD2 (6 bases). Per germline, CDR1 SEHNR and CDR2 FQNEAQ (reference sequence). The CDR3 has 14 amino acids. The CDR3 spells CASRGGGIADTQYF. CDR3 nucleotides: TGCGCCAGCAGAGGAGGAGGGATCGCAGATACGCAGTATTTT.

This clonotype has at least ten counts. This CDR3 is CASRGTVTNEKLFF. The CDR3 DNA sequence: TGTGCCAGCAGAGGGACAGTGACTAATGAAAAACTGTTTTTT. V and J are TRBV6-1 and TRBJ1-4; 7 nucleotides line up with TRBD1. Germline trimming cut 6 bases from V and 2 bases from J; bases unmatched to any gene: 3. The CDR3 length is 14 residues. From germline, CDR1 is MNHNS and CDR2 SASEGT.

This clonotype has a count of ten or more. This chain links TRBV6-5 with TRBJ2-1, with 7 bases fitting TRBD2. CDR3 size: 16 residues. Germline V CDR1 and CDR2: MNHEY, SVGAGI. V was pared by 10 bases and J by 3 bases, with 15 bases of the junction left unmatched. CDR3 loop: CATKKGPGLRYNEQFF. The CDR3, as DNA: TGTGCCACCAAAAAGGGACCGGGACTACGCTACAATGAGCAGTTCTTC.

This chain links TRBV6-5 with TRBJ2-7; 10 nucleotides line up with TRBD1. Losses at the gene ends were 5 bases for V and 4 bases for J; bases not matched to a gene: 11. This CDR3 has 16 amino acids. The V gene's germline CDR1 is MNHEY and CDR2 SVGAGI. The CDR3 DNA is TGTGCCAGCAGTACCCCTCGACAGGGGGCAAGGTACGAGCAGTACTTC. Translated: CASSTPRQGARYEQYF.

This clonotype was detected once. The V gene is TRBV28, the J gene TRBJ1-4, with TRBD1 identical over 10 bases. The CDR3 extends over 16 amino acids. V trimming: 4 bases; J trimming: 4 bases; junction bases outside the gene matches: 6. Germline V gene sequence: CDR1 MDHEN, CDR2 SYDVKM. The CDR3 DNA reads as TGTGCCAGCAGTTCTTCAGGACAGGGGGTTAATGAAAAACTGTTTTTT. This gives the protein CASSSSGQGVNEKLFF. Full variable domain (outside the CDR3, taken from reference TRBV28 and TRBJ1-4): DVKVTQSSRYLVKRTGEKVFLECVQDMDHENMFWYRQDPGLGLRLIYFSYDVKMKEKGDIPEGYSVSREKKERFSLILESASTNQTSMYLCASSSSGQGVNEKLFFGSGTQLSVL.

Only a few counts were recorded for this clonotype. The chain couples TRBV7-3 to TRBJ1-1, with 8 bases aligning to TRBD1. The V gene's germline CDR1 is SGHTA and CDR2 FQGTGA. V lost 8 bases and J lost 4; bases outside the gene matches: 6. The CDR3 runs to 13 residues. The CDR3 DNA follows: TGTGCCAGCTCTGGGACAGGAATCACTGAAGCTTTCTTT. This gives the protein CASSGTGITEAFF. Drawing the rest from reference TRBV7-3 and TRBJ1-1, the complete variable domain is GAGVSQTPSNKVTEKGKYVELRCDPISGHTALYWYRQSLGQGPEFLIYFQGTGAADDSGLPNDRFFAVRPEGSVSTLKIQRTERGDSAVYLCASSGTGITEAFFGQGTRLTVV.

This sequence joins TRBV4-3 and TRBJ1-4; weak D call: TRBD1 (5 bases). Germline V CDR1 and CDR2: LGHNA, YSLEER. The CDR3 has 17 residues. Trimming removed 0 bases at V and 3 bases at J, with 14 bases between. The CDR3 DNA follows: TGCGCCAGCAGCCAAGATGGGGCGAAGTTGCCTAATGAAAAACTGTTTTTT. It translates to CASSQDGAKLPNEKLFF.